Listed below are T cell receptor beta chains from one sample, sequenced in a study of cytomegalovirus exposure and HLA in healthy donors. Here immunoSEQ multiplex PCR was the method, and the copy in TCRdb shows in-frame clones only, minus some. Of 110,000 or so clones listed, 88% were seen once; the top ten hold 1.5% to 2%. The sequencing input was PBMCs. The receptors here all came from a man aged 18 to 29 in good health and CMV-seronegative. Both conserved end residues are trimmed from each CDR3. D genes are given only for firm matches.

j_call d_call v_call cdr3_aa
TRBJ1-5 TRBD1 TRBV28 ASSLDRGLGQPQH
TRBJ1-2 NA TRBV6-5 ASSYSDSFNYGYT
TRBJ2-5 NA TRBV5-8 ASSLVFLNRGETQY
TRBJ1-5 TRBD1 TRBV10-3 AISGTGLSNQPQH
TRBJ2-3 TRBD2 TRBV27 ASSRPGLNTDTQY
TRBJ2-1 NA TRBV30 AWSADFNEQF
TRBJ2-5 TRBD2 TRBV5-1 ASSLGLAGLRETQY
TRBJ2-2 TRBD1 TRBV27 ASSLRDRSTGELF
TRBJ1-5 TRBD1 TRBV5-6 ASSLNPGQGNNQPQH
TRBJ2-1 NA TRBV6-6 ASSLGGATYNEQF
TRBJ1-5 TRBD1 TRBV27 ASRRDRKADNQPQH
TRBJ1-5 NA TRBV6-1 ASSFGNQRQPQH
TRBJ2-7 NA TRBV15 ATSKTGINEQY
TRBJ2-2 TRBD1 TRBV2 ASSADRGPGELF
TRBJ1-2 NA TRBV30 AWSVGGGVGYT
TRBJ1-2 NA TRBV5-6 ASSQPREGNYGYT
TRBJ2-2 TRBD1 TRBV7-8 ASVPPEGQGWTGELF
TRBJ2-3 NA TRBV6-1 ASSEGQGTDTQY
TRBJ2-2 NA TRBV4-1 ASSQGARGRGELF
TRBJ2-2 TRBD2 TRBV7-2 ASSLHSGGRTGELF
TRBJ1-1 NA TRBV2 ASSEGANTEAF
TRBJ1-1 TRBD1 TRBV7-2 ASSLNPQGAYTEAF
TRBJ2-5 NA TRBV28 ASSPGTAPQETQY
TRBJ2-1 TRBD2 TRBV27 ASSRSGGPLNEQF
TRBJ1-1 NA TRBV11-2 ASSLVFGAEAF
TRBJ1-6 NA TRBV2 ASSVRQGPLFNSPLH
TRBJ1-5 NA TRBV7-2 ASSLDPGGNQPQH
TRBJ2-7 TRBD1 TRBV28 ASRDRGLEEQY
TRBJ2-4 NA TRBV13 ASSFSGIQY
TRBJ1-4 TRBD1 TRBV19 AAGAGQTNEKLF
TRBJ1-2 NA TRBV28 ASSLTGTSGSYGYT
TRBJ1-5 NA TRBV27 ASSPAGGGFQPQH
TRBJ2-5 NA TRBV27 ASSFLGDGETQY
TRBJ2-7 NA TRBV6-4 ASSYPGVEPYEQY
TRBJ1-4 NA TRBV28 ASSRDSEVIEKLF
TRBJ2-6 TRBD2 TRBV28 ASRLAGANAPGANVLT
TRBJ2-3 TRBD2 TRBV7-2 ASSRGDSSSTDTQY
TRBJ2-7 NA TRBV10-3 AISESRDRYEQY